The source of this T cell receptor (beta chain) is a study of tumor-infiltrating lymphocytes in localized non-small cell lung cancer. On the study more broadly: Each patient gave resected tumor and non-adjacent uninvolved lung tissue. Broader study findings: T-cell fraction did not differ between immunotypes IM1 and IM2. Different pieces of the same tissue went to different assays, confounding technical variation with intratumor heterogeneity.

As to this clone: Its target is not known.

The CDR3 runs 14 residues. V lost 2 bases and J lost 4, with 12 bases in between. Looked up from germline, CDR1 is ENHRY and CDR2 is SYGVKD. Measured with immunoSEQ multiplex PCR; TCRdb has only the in-frame clones, and not every one. The table records about 3,600 clones, about four fifths of them present only once. This sequence joins TRBV10-3 and TRBJ2-7; no clear D. The sequence derives from a human donor with non-small cell lung cancer. The material sequenced was uninvolved lung tissue not adjacent to the tumor. CDR3 in DNA: TGTGCCATCAGTGAGGAAGGAAGCGTTTACGAGCAGTACTTC. As protein: CAISEEGSVYEQYF.